The 4 T cell receptor beta chains below come from one sample, sequenced in a study of a mutant IDH1 vaccine in newly diagnosed glioma. The time point was: baseline, week 1 (first vaccination visit). Described treatment: pre-vaccination baseline after standard-of-care therapy. The repertoire was sequenced with immunoSEQ multiplex PCR; TCRdb's copy has only in-frame clones and lacks some. Of roughly 50,000 clones in the sample, approximately 81% are singletons; the top ten hold 15% to 25%. Material: PBMCs, obtained from a glioma patient treated with radiotherapy, temozolomide or both. Receptor source: a man in his late teens or twenties with glioma.

V usage is TRBV7-2 and J usage is TRBJ2-3, with TRBD1 matching over 9 bases. The V gene end was trimmed by 4 bases and the J gene end by 6 bases; junction bases not matched to a gene: 11. Per the germline V gene, CDR1 is SGHTA and CDR2 is FQGNSA. The CDR3 is 16 amino acids. Written as DNA, the CDR3 is TGTGCCAGCAGCTCCGCCTGGGACAGGGAATACGATACGCAGTATTTT. The encoded protein is CASSSAWDREYDTQYF.

In the case of this clone: The sample has other DNA sequences that encode this CDR3 too. The chain employs TRBV4-3 and TRBJ1-1; D not certain. Trimming cost V 1 base and J 0 bases, with 9 bases left between them. Germline V CDR1 and CDR2: LGHNA, YSLEER. CDR3 size: 15 residues. In DNA, the CDR3 is TGCGCCAGCAGCCAAGTGGCCGACATGAACACTGAAGCTTTCTTT. Its protein is CASSQVADMNTEAFF.

This chain joins TRBV14 and TRBJ1-1, with D possibly being TRBD1 (6 bases). Germline V CDR1 and CDR2: SGHDN, FVKESK. V lost 6 bases and J 6 bases, leaving 17 bases between the germline ends. CDR3 length: 14 residues. CDR3 sequence: CASRDGGRSPEAFF. CDR3 DNA: TGTGCCAGCAGAGACGGGGGGCGCAGCCCTGAAGCTTTCTTT. Complete variable domain (other parts from reference TRBV14 and TRBJ1-1): EAGVTQFPSHSVIEKGQTVTLRCDPISGHDNLYWYRRVMGKEIKFLLHFVKESKQDESGMPNNRFLAERTGGTYSTLKVQPAELEDSGVYFCASRDGGRSPEAFFGQGTRLTVV.

CDR3 residues: CASRRTVNTEAFF. The DNA for the CDR3 is TGCGCCAGCAGACGGACGGTGAACACTGAAGCTTTCTTT. The chain uses TRBV5-1 and TRBJ1-1; D unresolved. Trimming took off 5 bases at V and 0 bases at J, with 8 bases between the two ends. The CDR3 is made up of 13 amino acids. Germline CDR1 is SGHRS and CDR2 is YFSETQ.